A selection of T cell receptor beta chains follows, all from one sample in a study of blood T cell repertoires in COVID-19. Data came from immunoSEQ multiplex PCR; TCRdb stores just in-frame clones and leaves some out. Altogether more than 300,000 clones are present, 65% to 85% being singletons, with the ten largest covering 1.2%. Source material: peripheral blood. Receptors originate from a woman in her 50s with acute or convalescent COVID-19. Both conserved end residues are part of each CDR3. D genes are given only for firm matches. Size is stated for part of the rows, as once, few or many counts, or as a class when the clone is expanded.

D gene: TRBD1
clone size: .
J gene: TRBJ2-6
V gene: TRBV9
CDR3 DNA: TGTGCCAGCAGCGGAGAGGACAGGGATTCGTCCGGGGCCAACGTCCTGACTTTC
CDR3 protein: CASSGEDRDSSGANVLTF

D gene: .
clone size: few
J gene: TRBJ2-5
V gene: TRBV5-4
CDR3 DNA: TGTGCCAGCAGCTTGGACTTTCAAGAGACCCAGTACTTC
CDR3 protein: CASSLDFQETQYF

D gene: TRBD1
clone size: .
J gene: TRBJ1-2
V gene: TRBV5-5
CDR3 DNA: TGTGCCAGCAGCAAGGGACAGGGTGGATACTATGGCTACACCTTC
CDR3 protein: CASSKGQGGYYGYTF

D gene: .
clone size: .
J gene: TRBJ1-2
V gene: TRBV21-1
CDR3 DNA: TGTGCCAGCAGCTCCCATACCCGCGGGAGGGCCTATGGCTACACCTTC
CDR3 protein: CASSSHTRGRAYGYTF

D gene: .
clone size: .
J gene: TRBJ1-4
V gene: TRBV15
CDR3 DNA: TGTGCCACCAGCAGACAGGGAAGGGTAGAAAAACTGTTTTTT
CDR3 protein: CATSRQGRVEKLFF

D gene: .
clone size: .
J gene: TRBJ2-3
V gene: TRBV13
CDR3 DNA: TGTGCCAGCAGCTTTGAGCGGGCAGATACGCAGTATTTT
CDR3 protein: CASSFERADTQYF

D gene: TRBD1
clone size: .
J gene: TRBJ2-2
V gene: TRBV3-1/TRBV3-2
CDR3 DNA: TGTGCCAGCAGCCAACTCAGCGACAGGGGTAACACCGGGGAGCTGTTTTTT
CDR3 protein: CASSQLSDRGNTGELFF

D gene: TRBD1
clone size: .
J gene: TRBJ2-3
V gene: TRBV7-9
CDR3 DNA: TGTGCCAGCAGTTCCGGGACAGGGGGCTTCACAGATACGCAGTATTTT
CDR3 protein: CASSSGTGGFTDTQYF

D gene: TRBD1
clone size: .
J gene: TRBJ1-1
V gene: TRBV18
CDR3 DNA: TGTGCCAGCTCACCTGGGACAGGGGATACTGAAGCTTTCTTT
CDR3 protein: CASSPGTGDTEAFF

D gene: TRBD1
clone size: .
J gene: TRBJ1-1
V gene: TRBV29-1
CDR3 DNA: TGCAGCGTCCTCGGGACAGGGGGAATGAACACTGAAGCTTTCTTT
CDR3 protein: CSVLGTGGMNTEAFF

D gene: TRBD1
clone size: once
J gene: TRBJ1-1
V gene: TRBV14
CDR3 DNA: TGTGCCAGCAGCCAAGGCGGACAGGGCATATTCACTGAAGCTTTCTTT
CDR3 protein: CASSQGGQGIFTEAFF

D gene: .
clone size: .
J gene: TRBJ1-2
V gene: TRBV30
CDR3 DNA: TGTGCCTGGAACCCTTACAGGGACCGCTACACCTTC
CDR3 protein: CAWNPYRDRYTF

D gene: .
clone size: .
J gene: TRBJ1-1
V gene: TRBV20-1
CDR3 DNA: TGCAGTTCTACGAGGGACACTGAAGCTTTCTTT
CDR3 protein: CSSTRDTEAFF

D gene: TRBD2
clone size: .
J gene: TRBJ2-1
V gene: TRBV2
CDR3 DNA: TGTGCCAGCGCACCCGGGACTAGCGGACAAGCAAGCTCCTACAATGAGCAGTTCTTC
CDR3 protein: CASAPGTSGQASSYNEQFF

D gene: TRBD1
clone size: .
J gene: TRBJ2-1
V gene: TRBV7-9
CDR3 DNA: TGTGCCAGCAGCTTAGCGATTTCTAGGACAGGCAGCTACAATGAGCAGTTCTTC
CDR3 protein: CASSLAISRTGSYNEQFF

D gene: .
clone size: once
J gene: TRBJ1-2
V gene: TRBV14
CDR3 DNA: TGTGCCAGCAGCCCAGCGCGGCGCTATGGCTACACCTTC
CDR3 protein: CASSPARRYGYTF

D gene: TRBD1
clone size: .
J gene: TRBJ1-1
V gene: TRBV19
CDR3 DNA: TGTGCCAGTAGTATAGTTGGGACAGGCCTTGGGAACACTGAAGCTTTCTTT
CDR3 protein: CASSIVGTGLGNTEAFF

D gene: TRBD1
clone size: .
J gene: TRBJ2-1
V gene: TRBV24-1
CDR3 DNA: TGTGCCACCAGAGACAGGGTCAGTCATCTCTTC
CDR3 protein: CATRDRVSHLF

D gene: .
clone size: .
J gene: TRBJ1-2
V gene: TRBV18
CDR3 DNA: TGTGCCAGCTCACCACCCGAGACAGCGTCGCGCTACACCTTC
CDR3 protein: CASSPPETASRYTF

D gene: .
clone size: .
J gene: TRBJ2-7
V gene: TRBV4-2
CDR3 DNA: TGTGCCAGCAGCCAAGAACCAGCGGAGTCCCACGAGCAGTACTTC
CDR3 protein: CASSQEPAESHEQYF